A few counts support the clone carrying this T cell receptor (beta chain). This entry belongs to a study of blood T cell repertoires in COVID-19. The overall study: Italy, Spain and the United States were the sources of the convalescent and acute COVID-19 samples.

Authors' analysis steps: Amplifying reference gene primers gave estimates of nucleated cell counts. The method was immunoSEQ multiplex PCR; TCRdb's version includes in-frame clones alone and lacks a portion of them. From that table come the V and J calls and clone size; the DNA was used to work out D and trimming. The data hold around 80,000 clones, with more than 75% observed a single time. The CDR3 has 16 amino acids. The junction had 6 bases not matched to a gene; V was cut back by 1 base and J by 2 bases. The V gene's germline CDR1 is MDHEN and CDR2 SYDVKM. The source of this sequence is a man between 60 and 75 years old with acute or convalescent COVID-19. Sequencing was carried out using peripheral blood. The J gene is TRBJ1-2, the V gene TRBV28, with 8 nucleotides matching TRBD1. CDR3 protein: CASSLSGRGRNYGYTF. In DNA form, the CDR3 reads TGTGCCAGCAGTTTATCCGGCAGGGGGCGAAACTATGGCTACACCTTC.